This T cell receptor beta chain was sequenced in a study of blood T cells in healthy people across ages. This clonotype came up a few times. Alongside a J-beta primer mix, a sample-barcoded 5' primer served in a second PCR lasting about 7 to 12 cycles. TCRdb re-derived calls from the 5' RACE reads in MiXCR, one entry per CDR3 protein. The data show some 1.5 million distinct CDR3 sequences, under 55% seen once. The V segment lost 6 bases and the J segment 4 bases; nucleotides outside the gene matches: 6. The CDR3 runs 15 residues. The germline gives CDR1 MNHEY, CDR2 SVGEGT. The sample taken for sequencing was blood. The chain has TRBV6-2 or TRBV6-3 and TRBJ2-7; TRBD2 matches 13 bases. This receptor was identified in a woman under 30 in good health. CDR3 nucleotides: TGTGCCAGCAGACCCGGACTAGCGGGAGAATACGAGCAGTACTTC. This codes for CASRPGLAGEYEQYF.